This T cell receptor (beta chain) comes out of a study of T cells after yellow fever vaccination. This CDR3 is 15 amino acids long. V dropped 4 bases and J dropped 7; count of bases not matched to a gene: 13. The germline gives CDR1 SQVTM, CDR2 ANQGSEA. TCRdb re-called the 5' RACE reads through MiXCR, storing one row per CDR3 protein. Of under 300,000 distinct CDR3 sequences listed, less than 9% were seen once; the top ten hold 0.65% to 0.9%. Sequenced here: CD4+ T cells sorted from PBMCs, sampled 15 days after the yellow fever booster vaccination. This TCR was recovered from a man aged 30 to 39 who received the YFV17D yellow fever vaccine. The chain has TRBV29-1 and TRBJ2-1; 7 bases align to TRBD2. CDR3 nucleotides: TGCAGCGTTGTATTGGTGGGAGGGCCAGATAATGAGCAGTTCTTC. It encodes CSVVLVGGPDNEQFF.